This T cell receptor beta chain was observed in a study of OX40 agonist ivuxolimab in advanced cancers. Across the whole study: Of mixed ages from about 23 to 85 and averaging 60 years, the group was roughly 85% male. Allowance was made for prior anti-PD-1, anti-PD-L1 or anti-CTLA-4 therapy, and about 44% had some.

Germline values: CDR1 SNHLY, CDR2 FYNNEI. V lost 6 bases, J lost 2 bases, and 17 bases lay in between. There are 16 residues in the CDR3. Notes on this clone: Its specificity is not known.

Libraries were prepared by immunoSEQ multiplex PCR; TCRdb keeps only in-frame clonotypes and omits some of them. Of roughly 63,000 clones listed, approximately 86% were seen once; the top ten hold roughly 1.3%. Study-level points and caveats: No antigen was identified for the clonally expanded peripheral T cells.

The source was CD4+ or CD8+ T cells sorted from blood, collected in a trial of the OX40 agonist ivuxolimab. This TCR came from an adult with an advanced solid tumor such as melanoma, head and neck, liver or kidney cancer. The gene calls are TRBV2 and TRBJ2-1; D is possibly TRBD1 (6 bases). The CDR3 coding sequence is TGTGCCAGCAGGACGGACAGTAGAAACACCTACAATGAGCAGTTCTTC. This translates into CASRTDSRNTYNEQFF.